These 14 T cell receptor beta chains were all obtained from the same sample, sequenced in a study of T cell repertoires in cytomegalovirus infection. One entry per CDR3 protein results from TCRdb running MiXCR on the reads. The table lists some 170,000 distinct CDR3 sequences, about a sixth of them singletons. Sequenced sample: CD8+ T cells from PBMCs. The receptors derive from a human donor in good health (CMV status not recorded). Some clones in this sample may be carry-over from other donors' samples.

The rearrangement links TRBV6-6 to TRBJ1-3; D might be TRBD1 (6 bases). The V gene's germline CDR1 is MNHNY and CDR2 SVGAGI (reference sequence). The ends were cut back, 2 bases at V and 2 bases at J, with 10 bases in the middle. CDR3 length equals 15 residues. Here the CDR3 DNA reads TGTGCCAGCAGTTACCCAGGGGCAGCTGGAAACACCATATATTTT. Its translation is CASSYPGAAGNTIYF.

This chain links TRBV20-1 with TRBJ2-7, with TRBD1 matching over 10 bases. The germline gives CDR1 DFQATT, CDR2 SNEGSKA (reference sequence). After removal of 0 bases from V and 6 bases from J, the junction contained 5 bases not matched to a gene. The CDR3 length is 14 residues. The CDR3 loop reads CSARDRDRGREQYF. The CDR3 bases are TGCAGTGCTAGAGATCGGGACAGGGGACGCGAGCAGTACTTC.

Turning to this clonotype: At one boundary the junction diverges from the germline segment, which might be a read error. The chain uses TRBV13 and TRBJ2-1, with 8 bases identical to TRBD1. This CDR3 has 15 amino acids. The germline gives CDR1 PRHDT, CDR2 FYEKMQ (reference sequence). In nucleotides, the CDR3 is TGTGCCAGCAGCATAGGACAGGGTAGTGTCGATGAGCAGTTCTTC. As protein: CASSIGQGSVDEQFF.

As concerns this clonotype: An end of the junction differs from the germline gene, which may be a read error. The chain combines TRBV4-2 with TRBJ1-2; possibly TRBD1 for D (5 bases). Germline V gene lookup returns CDR1 LGHNA and CDR2 YNFKEQ. This CDR3 region has 12 residues. The CDR3 DNA reads TGTGCCAGCAGCCAAGGGGGTGGGACCTCTGACTTC. Translation gives CASSQGGGTSDF.

The rearrangement links TRBV6-2 or TRBV6-3 to TRBJ2-5; the match to TRBD2 covers 11 bases. Per the germline V gene, CDR1 is MNHEY and CDR2 is SVGEGT. The CDR3 runs to 15 residues. V dropped 6 bases and J dropped 2; count of bases not matched to a gene: 5. CDR3 sequence reads: CASSKTSGDQETQYF. CDR3 nucleotide sequence: TGTGCCAGCAGCAAGACTAGCGGGGATCAAGAGACCCAGTACTTC.

This chain joins TRBV7-9 and TRBJ1-2; D ambiguous. The CDR3 is 16 amino acids. The V end lost 4 bases, the J end lost 2 bases, and 17 bases lay between the germline ends. Germline V gene data show CDR1 as SEHNR and CDR2 as FQNEAQ (reference sequence). The CDR3, as DNA: TGTGCCAGCAGCTACCCCCCTGGGCAAAGGAACTATGGCTACACCTTC. This encodes CASSYPPGQRNYGYTF.

This clonotype has more than one count but fewer than ten. This sequence joins TRBV12-3 or TRBV12-4 and TRBJ2-1; TRBD1 matches 7 bases. The CDR3 length is 13 residues. Losses at the gene ends were 8 bases for V and 7 bases for J; bases not matched to a gene: 8. In DNA form, the CDR3 reads TGTGCCAGCGTACGAGGGGGCTGGAATGAGCAGTTCTTC. Its translation is CASVRGGWNEQFF.

V and J are TRBV5-1 and TRBJ1-1; unclear D gene. The V end lost 3 bases, the J end lost 9 bases, and 9 bases lay between the germline ends. Germline lookup yields CDR1 SGHRS and CDR2 YFSETQ. This CDR3 has 11 residues. The CDR3 coding sequence is TGCGCCAGCAGCTATAGGAACCAAGCTTTCTTT. Encoded protein: CASSYRNQAFF.

This sequence joins TRBV7-2 and TRBJ2-1, with unresolved D. V was clipped by 3 bases and J by 0 bases, with 12 bases between them. Per the germline V gene, CDR1 is SGHTA and CDR2 is FQGNSA. The CDR3 totals 16 residues. CDR3 in amino acids: CASSLRQKSSYNEQFF. The CDR3 DNA sequence: TGTGCCAGCAGCTTGAGACAAAAAAGCTCCTACAATGAGCAGTTCTTC.

This clonotype was seen only a few times. The chain has TRBV19 and TRBJ2-7; TRBD1 might be the D (5 bases). V lost 3 bases and J lost 3, with 15 bases in between. The germline CDR1 and CDR2 sequences are LNHDA and SQIVND (reference sequence). The CDR3 loop spans 15 amino acids. Written as DNA, the CDR3 is TGTGCCAGTAGTATTTTCCAGGGAAAAGGCTACGAGCAGTACTTC. Translation gives CASSIFQGKGYEQYF.

This chain connects TRBV12-3 or TRBV12-4 to TRBJ2-5; 12 positions match TRBD2. Unmatched junction bases numbered 11, after V lost 6 bases and J lost 0 bases. The CDR3 spans 18 residues. CDR3 nucleotides: TGTGCCAGCAGATCCCCACTAGCGGGGGGAACGTACCAAGAGACCCAGTACTTC. This codes for CASRSPLAGGTYQETQYF.

DNA of the CDR3: TGTGCCATCAGTGAGCGGGAAACGGGAGTAAATGAGCAGTTCTTC. Protein sequence: CAISERETGVNEQFF. This chain links TRBV10-3 with TRBJ2-1; maybe TRBD2 (6 bases). The V end lost 2 bases, the J end lost 7 bases, and 15 bases lay between the germline ends. The CDR3 loop spans 15 amino acids. The germline CDR1 and CDR2 sequences are ENHRY and SYGVKD.

This chain links TRBV6-2 or TRBV6-3 with TRBJ2-5, with D possibly TRBD1 on 5 matching bases. CDR3 length equals 15 residues. Germline values: CDR1 MNHEY, CDR2 SVGEGT. The V and J ends lost 0 bases and 2 bases respectively, with 10 bases between them. The CDR3 DNA reads TGTGCCAGCAGTTACTCGGCAGGGCCTCAAGAGACCCAGTACTTC. It yields the protein CASSYSAGPQETQYF.

Regarding this clonotype: One end of the junction varies from germline; a read error may be responsible. V gene TRBV5-4 combines with J gene TRBJ1-6; no reliable D call. This CDR3 has 16 amino acids. CDR1 and CDR2 from the germline V gene are SGHNT and YYREEE (reference sequence). CDR3 sequence: CASSTDRRPYDSPLHF. The CDR3 bases are TGTGCCAGCAGCACCGACCGGCGGCCCTATGATTCACCCCTCCACTTT.